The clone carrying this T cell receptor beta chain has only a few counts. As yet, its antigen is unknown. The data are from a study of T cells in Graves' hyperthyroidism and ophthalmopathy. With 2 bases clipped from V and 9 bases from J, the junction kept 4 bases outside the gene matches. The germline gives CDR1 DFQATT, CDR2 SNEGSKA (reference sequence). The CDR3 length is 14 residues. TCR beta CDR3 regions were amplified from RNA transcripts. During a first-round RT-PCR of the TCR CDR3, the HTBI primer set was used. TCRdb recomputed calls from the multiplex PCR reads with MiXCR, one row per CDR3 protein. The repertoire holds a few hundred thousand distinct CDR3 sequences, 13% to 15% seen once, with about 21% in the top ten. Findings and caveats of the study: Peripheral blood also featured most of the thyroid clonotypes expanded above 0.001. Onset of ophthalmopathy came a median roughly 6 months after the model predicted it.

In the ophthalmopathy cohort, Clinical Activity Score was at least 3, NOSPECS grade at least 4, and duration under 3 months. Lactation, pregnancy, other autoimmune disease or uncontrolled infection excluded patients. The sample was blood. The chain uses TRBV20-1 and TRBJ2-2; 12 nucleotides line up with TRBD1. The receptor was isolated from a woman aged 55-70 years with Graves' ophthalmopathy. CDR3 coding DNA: TGCAGTGCTAGATCGGGACAGGGGGCCTGGGAGCTGTTTTTT. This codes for CSARSGQGAWELFF.